This T cell receptor (beta chain) was recorded in a study of T cells after yellow fever vaccination. TCRdb re-analysed the 5' RACE reads in MiXCR, keeping a single row per CDR3 protein. There are just under 600,000 distinct CDR3 sequences in the sample; about 14% occur only once, and about 14% lies in the top ten. V shed 6 bases, J shed 5 bases, and the junction held 10 bases outside the gene matches. Germline V CDR1 and CDR2: MDHEN, SYDVKM. CDR3 length: 15 residues. This TCR derives from a man younger than 45 who received the YFV17D yellow fever vaccine. The chain has TRBV28 and TRBJ2-1, with 7 bases fitting TRBD2. The source material was PBMCs, sampled on the day of the yellow fever booster vaccination. CDR3 coding DNA: TGTGCCAGCAGGGGGGGGGGTCTTAGGAACAATGAGCAGTTCTTC. Translating it yields CASRGGGLRNNEQFF.